A single sample is the source of the 30 T cell receptor beta chains below, sequenced in a study of blood T cells in healthy people across ages. A second PCR, run for about 6 to 11 cycles, used a sample-barcoded 5' primer plus a J-beta primer mix. MiXCR was run by TCRdb on the 5' RACE reads, yielding one entry per CDR3 protein. The table shows about 1.8 million distinct CDR3 sequences, with approximately 50% occurring only once. The specimen was blood. Receptor source: a woman between 40 and 50 years old in good health.

There are a few counts of this clonotype. The chain has TRBV5-1 and TRBJ2-1, with 16 bases lining up with TRBD2. CDR3 size: 17 residues. V lost 4 bases to trimming and J lost 5 bases; unmatched junction nucleotides: 6. Germline V CDR1 and CDR2: SGHRS, YFSETQ. CDR3 sequence: CASSMGLAGGLDNEQFF. CDR3 DNA: TGCGCCAGCAGCATGGGACTAGCGGGGGGGCTTGACAATGAGCAGTTCTTC.

This clonotype has just a few counts. The chain is built from TRBV27 and TRBJ2-4, with D uncertain. This CDR3 spans 14 amino acids. Trimming removed 5 bases from V and 3 bases from J, with 11 bases in between. Germline CDR1 MNHEY, CDR2 SMNVEV (reference sequence). CDR3 amino acids: CASSPGSVKNIQYF. The CDR3 nucleotides are TGTGCCAGCAGTCCCGGCAGCGTCAAAAACATTCAGTACTTC.

The sample holds many counts of this clonotype. V is TRBV9 and J is TRBJ2-4, with D possibly being TRBD1 or TRBD2 (5 bases each). The J call may be wrong; the DNA end is better matched by TRBJ2-7. CDR3 length equals 11 residues. Germline CDR1 and CDR2: SGDLS and YYNGEE. This chain's CDR3 is CASSVGTEQYF. The CDR3 bases are TGTGCCAGCAGTGTTGGGACCGAGCAGTACTTC.

This chain joins TRBV4-1 and TRBJ2-5; TRBD2 agrees at 12 bases. Per germline, CDR1 MGHRA and CDR2 YSYEKL. After removal of 4 bases from V and 3 bases from J, the junction contained 6 bases not matched to a gene. This CDR3 region has 16 residues. In nucleotides, the CDR3 is TGCGCCAGCAGCCCATCTAGCGGGGGGGATGAAGAGACCCAGTACTTC. It encodes CASSPSSGGDEETQYF.

This clonotype showed up just a few times. V and J are TRBV12-3 or TRBV12-4 and TRBJ2-5; TRBD2 agrees at 9 bases. V trimming: 2 bases; J trimming: 6 bases; junction bases outside the gene matches: 7. The CDR3 length is 15 residues. DNA for the CDR3: TGTGCCAGCAGTTTAAAGCGGGGGGCCCAGCAGACCCAGTACTTC. Translating it yields CASSLKRGAQQTQYF.

The V call is TRBV12-3 or TRBV12-4, the J call TRBJ2-7, with TRBD1 matching 8 bases. CDR3 length: 15 amino acids. The V gene end was trimmed by 3 bases and the J gene end by 4 bases; junction bases not matched to a gene: 8. CDR3 nucleotide sequence: TGTGCCAGCAGTTTGCAGGGGGCCCTTTATTACGAGCAGTACTTC. It yields the protein CASSLQGALYYEQYF.

V is TRBV7-9 and J is TRBJ1-2; D unclear. With 1 base removed from V and 0 bases from J, the gap between germline ends came to 6 bases. The V gene's germline CDR1 is SEHNR and CDR2 FQNEAQ (reference sequence). The CDR3 is 14 residues long. The CDR3 region is CASSLVGTNYGYTF. For the CDR3, the DNA is TGTGCCAGCAGCTTAGTTGGCACTAACTATGGCTACACCTTC. The whole variable domain, filled in from reference TRBV7-9 and TRBJ1-2, reads DTGVSQNPRHKITKRGQNVTFRCDPISEHNRLYWYRQTLGQGPEFLTYFQNEAQLEKSRLLSDRFSAERPKGSFSTLEIQRTEQGDSAMYLCASSLVGTNYGYTFGSGTRLTVV.

J is TRBJ2-1 and V is TRBV24-1, with TRBD1 as a possible D gene (6 bases). The length of the CDR3 is 13 residues. V was pared by 3 bases and J by 6 bases, with 8 bases between. Germline V gene data show CDR1 as KGHDR and CDR2 as SFDVKD. CDR3 DNA sequence: TGTGCCACCAGTGATCAAGGGGGCAATGAGCAGTTCTTC. Its translation is CATSDQGGNEQFF.

This clonotype came up a few times. The rearrangement uses TRBV20-1 and TRBJ2-1; tentative D call: TRBD2 (7 bases). Germline V gene sequence: CDR1 DFQATT, CDR2 SNEGSKA (reference sequence). The ends were cut back, 5 bases at V and 7 bases at J, with 9 bases in the middle. This CDR3 has 11 residues. The CDR3 DNA sequence: TGCAGTGCTGGGAGGGGGAATGAGCAGTTCTTC. Translated, it gives CSAGRGNEQFF.

The gene calls are TRBV7-2 and TRBJ2-7; D gene unclear. The J call may be incorrect, as the DNA end agrees better with TRBJ2-5. This CDR3 is 13 amino acids long. Germline CDR1 reads SGHTA; CDR2 reads FQGNSA. The CDR3 region has the DNA TGTGCCAGCAGCTTAGCGCGAGAAAGGACCCAGTACTTC. It is translated as CASSLARERTQYF.

This clonotype showed up just a few times. The chain combines TRBV29-1 with TRBJ2-3, with a possible D match to TRBD1 (5 bases). Per germline, CDR1 SQVTM and CDR2 ANQGSEA. This CDR3 contains 17 residues. With 0 bases removed from V and 3 bases from J, the gap between germline ends came to 19 bases. The CDR3 loop is CSVEDLATAPGTDTQYF. The CDR3 region has the DNA TGCAGCGTTGAAGATTTGGCGACAGCTCCTGGAACAGATACGCAGTATTTT.

A few counts support this clonotype. The chain joins TRBV5-1 to TRBJ2-7; 11 positions match TRBD2. Germline V lookup: CDR1 SGHRS, CDR2 YFSETQ. This CDR3 contains 15 residues. J was trimmed by 4 bases and V by 4 bases; bases with no gene match: 7. The DNA of the CDR3 is TGCGCCAGCAGCGGAGGGACTAGCGGTTGGTACGAGCAGTACTTC. It yields the protein CASSGGTSGWYEQYF.

The chain couples TRBV24-1 to TRBJ2-7; D unclear. The J call is in doubt because the DNA end fits TRBJ2-5 better. The CDR3 runs 12 residues. Germline V gene sequence: CDR1 KGHDR, CDR2 SFDVKD. The CDR3 nucleotides are TGTGCCACCAGTGAGGGTGTAGAGACCCAGTACTTC. Translation: CATSEGVETQYF.

There are a few counts of this clonotype. The V gene is TRBV5-1, the J gene TRBJ2-6, with 7 positions matching TRBD1. The CDR3 runs 16 residues. CDR1 SGHRS and CDR2 YFSETQ come from the germline V gene. The V segment lost 6 bases and the J segment 0 bases; nucleotides outside the gene matches: 6. The CDR3 DNA reads TGCGCCAGCAACAGGGGCCTCAGCTCTGGGGCCAACGTCCTGACTTTC. It translates to CASNRGLSSGANVLTF. Based on the CDR3 plus reference TRBV5-1 and TRBJ2-6, the full variable domain is KAGVTQTPRYLIKTRGQQVTLSCSPISGHRSVSWYQQTPGQGLQFLFEYFSETQRNKGNFPGRFSGRQFSNSRSEMNVSTLELGDSALYLCASNRGLSSGANVLTFGAGSRLTVL.

To note about this clonotype: A much larger clone lies one base from this, so it may be a read error. The rearrangement links TRBV7-2 to TRBJ2-7; no clear D gene. CDR1 SGHTA and CDR2 FQGNSA come from the germline V gene. The CDR3 runs 16 residues. CDR3 sequence reads: CASSPRVGLGSDEQYF. CDR3 DNA: TGTGCCAGCAGCCCCCGAGTTGGGCTCGGCTCCGACGAGCAGTACTTC.

This chain joins TRBV7-8 and TRBJ2-7, with D possibly TRBD1 on 6 matching bases. The CDR3 is 18 residues long. V was cut by 8 bases and J by 3 bases, with 29 bases left in between. Germline CDR1 SGHVS, CDR2 FQNEAQ. CDR3 DNA: TGTGCCAGCTCCGGGGAAAGCAGGGGCGGCCCCCTAAACTACGAGCAGTACTTC. This translates into CASSGESRGGPLNYEQYF.

The rearrangement links TRBV5-1 to TRBJ2-7; possibly TRBD1 for D (6 bases). CDR1 is SGHRS, CDR2 YFSETQ, per germline. The V and J ends lost 4 bases and 4 bases respectively, with 15 bases between them. The CDR3 sequence is 14 residues long. The CDR3 loop is CASSHNRDQYEQYF. CDR3 coding DNA: TGCGCCAGCAGCCACAACAGGGATCAGTACGAGCAGTACTTC.

The table lists this clonotype with a few counts. This rearrangement joins TRBV4-3 to TRBJ2-1; D is possibly TRBD1 (6 bases). The germline V gene encodes CDR1 LGHNA and CDR2 YSLEER. V lost 0 bases, J lost 4 bases, and 10 bases lay in between. The CDR3 is 15 residues long. The CDR3 DNA follows: TGCGCCAGCAGCCAAGATCAAGGACAGTACAATGAGCAGTTCTTC. Encoded protein: CASSQDQGQYNEQFF.

V and J are TRBV6-5 and TRBJ1-2, with D hard to call. Germline V gene lookup returns CDR1 MNHEY and CDR2 SVGAGI. V lost 4 bases and J 6 bases, leaving 12 bases between the germline ends. The CDR3 length is 13 residues. This chain's CDR3 is CASSLMGINGYTF. The DNA of the CDR3 is TGTGCCAGCAGTTTGATGGGAATAAATGGCTACACCTTC.

The chain employs TRBV10-3 and TRBJ2-3, with 10 positions matching TRBD2. V trimming: 8 bases; J trimming: 4 bases; junction bases outside the gene matches: 9. This CDR3 has 15 residues. The germline gives CDR1 ENHRY, CDR2 SYGVKD. The CDR3, as DNA: TGTGCCATCGGAGAAGCGGGGGGGGCTGCAGATACGCAGTATTTT. Translation: CAIGEAGGAADTQYF.

V and J are TRBV7-2 and TRBJ2-1, with a weak D call TRBD2 (7 bases). With 1 base removed from V and 8 bases from J, the gap between germline ends came to 15 bases. Germline-derived CDR1 and CDR2 are SGHTA and FQGNSA. CDR3 length equals 15 residues. Here the CDR3 DNA reads TGTGCCAGCAGCTTAGGTGGGGGGGCCGGTTATGAGCAGTTCTTC. This translates into CASSLGGGAGYEQFF. Using reference TRBV7-2 and TRBJ2-1 for the parts outside the CDR3, the full variable domain is GAGVSQSPSNKVTEKGKDVELRCDPISGHTALYWYRQSLGQGLEFLIYFQGNSAPDKSGLPSDRFSAERTGGSVSTLTIQRTQQEDSAVYLCASSLGGGAGYEQFFGPGTRLTVL.

This clonotype was observed a few times. The chain is built from TRBV14 and TRBJ2-5; no clear D. The CDR3 sequence is 14 residues long. Germline CDR1 is SGHDN and CDR2 is FVKESK. Trimming removed 2 bases at V and 5 bases at J, with 12 bases between. The CDR3 sequence: CASSQTPGRETQYF. CDR3 bases: TGTGCCAGCAGCCAAACTCCGGGTCGGGAGACCCAGTACTTC.

The rearrangement uses TRBV28 and TRBJ2-3; TRBD1 is a possible D gene (5 bases). Trimming took off 5 bases at V and 5 bases at J, with 14 bases between the two ends. Germline CDR1 and CDR2: MDHEN and SYDVKM. CDR3 size: 14 residues. This CDR3 is CASSPQGPLDTQYF. CDR3 in DNA: TGTGCCAGCAGTCCTCAGGGCCCCTTAGATACGCAGTATTTT.

This rearrangement joins TRBV20-1 to TRBJ2-1; TRBD2 agrees at 13 bases. Germline CDR1 and CDR2: DFQATT and SNEGSKA (reference sequence). This CDR3 region has 16 residues. V dropped 6 bases and J dropped 2; count of bases not matched to a gene: 7. The CDR3: CSARLAGGPPYNEQFF. Here the CDR3 DNA reads TGCAGTGCCAGACTAGCGGGGGGTCCACCCTACAATGAGCAGTTCTTC.

This clonotype was detected only a few times. This chain links TRBV7-2 with TRBJ2-5, with D tentatively TRBD2 (7 bases). The CDR3 runs to 15 residues. Per the germline V gene, CDR1 is SGHTA and CDR2 is FQGNSA. The V and J ends lost 2 bases and 5 bases respectively, with 15 bases between them. CDR3: CASSLMGGPGETQYF. The CDR3 DNA reads TGTGCCAGCAGCTTAATGGGGGGGCCCGGGGAGACCCAGTACTTC.

The V call is TRBV5-6, the J call TRBJ2-5, with 10 bases lining up with TRBD1. The last part of the DNA fits TRBJ2-7 better; the J call may be wrong. This CDR3 has 14 residues. Germline V CDR1 and CDR2: SGHDT, YYEEEE. CDR3 sequence reads: CASSYGTGVSEQYF. CDR3 in DNA: TGTGCCAGCAGCTATGGGACAGGGGTGAGCGAGCAGTACTTC.

In DNA form, the CDR3 reads TGCAGCCTCCCTCGCAGGGGCTCCAATGAGCAGTACTTC. Amino acid sequence: CSLPRRGSNEQYF. This chain uses TRBV29-1 with TRBJ2-1; TRBD1 might be the D (6 bases). The tail of the sequence fits TRBJ2-7 better, so the J call may be wrong. Germline lookup yields CDR1 SQVTM and CDR2 ANQGSEA. This CDR3 has 13 amino acids.

This clonotype turned up a few times. V gene TRBV19 combines with J gene TRBJ2-7, with 7 bases fitting TRBD2. Per germline, CDR1 LNHDA and CDR2 SQIVND (reference sequence). The J segment lost 0 bases and the V segment lost 6 bases, leaving 8 bases of the junction unmatched. The CDR3 is 15 amino acids. In DNA form, the CDR3 reads TGTGCCAGTAGCGCCCGGGGACTAAGCTCCTACGAGCAGTACTTC. Its protein product is CASSARGLSSYEQYF.

This sequence joins TRBV20-1 and TRBJ2-5; tentatively, D is TRBD2 (5 bases). The V gene lost 3 bases and the J gene lost 11 bases, with 19 bases spanning the gap. CDR3 length equals 13 residues. Germline CDR1 reads DFQATT; CDR2 reads SNEGSKA (reference sequence). CDR3 bases: TGCAGTGCTAGTAGCCCTAGCCGGGTTGAGCAGTACTTC. It codes for CSASSPSRVEQYF.

This clonotype has a handful of counts. The chain recombines TRBV20-1 with TRBJ1-2, with 7 bases fitting TRBD1. This CDR3 region has 15 residues. CDR1 DFQATT and CDR2 SNEGSKA come from the germline V gene (reference sequence). The V and J ends lost 6 bases and 3 bases, in that order; junction bases with no gene match: 13. The CDR3 sequence is CSAGGRAAGDYGYTF. As DNA, the CDR3 is TGCAGTGCAGGGGGCAGGGCCGCTGGGGACTATGGCTACACCTTC.